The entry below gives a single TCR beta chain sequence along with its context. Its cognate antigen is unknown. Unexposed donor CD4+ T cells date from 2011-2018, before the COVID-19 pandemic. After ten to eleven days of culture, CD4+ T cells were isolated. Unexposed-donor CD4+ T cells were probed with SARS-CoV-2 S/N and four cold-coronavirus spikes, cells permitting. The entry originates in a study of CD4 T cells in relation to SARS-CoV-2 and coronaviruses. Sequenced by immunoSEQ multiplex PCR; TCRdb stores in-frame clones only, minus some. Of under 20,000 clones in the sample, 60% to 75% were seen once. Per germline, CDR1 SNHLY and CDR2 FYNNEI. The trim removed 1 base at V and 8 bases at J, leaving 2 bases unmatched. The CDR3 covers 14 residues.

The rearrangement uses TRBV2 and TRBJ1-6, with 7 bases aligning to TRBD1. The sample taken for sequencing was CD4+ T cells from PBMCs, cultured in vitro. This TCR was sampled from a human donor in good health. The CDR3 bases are TGTGCCAGCAGTGAAGGCGGGACAGATTCACCCCTCCACTTT. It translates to CASSEGGTDSPLHF.